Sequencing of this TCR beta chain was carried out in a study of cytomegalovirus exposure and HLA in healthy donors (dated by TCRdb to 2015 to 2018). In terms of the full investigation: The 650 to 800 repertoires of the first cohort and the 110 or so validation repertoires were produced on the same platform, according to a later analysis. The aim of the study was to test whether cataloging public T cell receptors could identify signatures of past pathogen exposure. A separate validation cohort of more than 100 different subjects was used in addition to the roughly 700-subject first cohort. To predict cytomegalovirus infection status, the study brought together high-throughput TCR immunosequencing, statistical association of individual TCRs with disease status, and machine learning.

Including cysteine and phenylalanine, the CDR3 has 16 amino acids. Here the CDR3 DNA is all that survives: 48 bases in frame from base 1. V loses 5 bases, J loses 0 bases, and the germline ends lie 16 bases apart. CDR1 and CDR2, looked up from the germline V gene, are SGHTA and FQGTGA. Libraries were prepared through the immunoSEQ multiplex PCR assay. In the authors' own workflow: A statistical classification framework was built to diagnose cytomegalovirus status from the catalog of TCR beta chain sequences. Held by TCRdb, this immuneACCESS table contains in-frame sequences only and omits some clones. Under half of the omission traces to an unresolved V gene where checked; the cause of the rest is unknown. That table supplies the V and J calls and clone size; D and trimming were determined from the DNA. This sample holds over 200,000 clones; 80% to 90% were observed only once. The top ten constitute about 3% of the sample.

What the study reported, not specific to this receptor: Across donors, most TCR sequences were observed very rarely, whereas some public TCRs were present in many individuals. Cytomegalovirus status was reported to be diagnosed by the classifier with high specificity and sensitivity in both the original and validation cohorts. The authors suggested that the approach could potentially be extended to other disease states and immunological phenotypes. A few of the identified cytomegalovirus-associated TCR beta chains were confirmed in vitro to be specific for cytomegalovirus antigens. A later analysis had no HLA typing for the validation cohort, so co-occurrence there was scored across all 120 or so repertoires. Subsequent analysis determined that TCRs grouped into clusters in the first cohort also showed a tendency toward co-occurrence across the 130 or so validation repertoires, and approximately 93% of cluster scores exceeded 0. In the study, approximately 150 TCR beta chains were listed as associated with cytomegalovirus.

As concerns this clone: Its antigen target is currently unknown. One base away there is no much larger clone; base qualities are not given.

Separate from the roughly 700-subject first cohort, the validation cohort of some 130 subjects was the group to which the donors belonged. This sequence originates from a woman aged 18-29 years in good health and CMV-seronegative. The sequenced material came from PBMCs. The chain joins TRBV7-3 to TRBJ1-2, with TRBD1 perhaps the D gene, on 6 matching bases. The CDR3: CASSPNPRTANYGYTF. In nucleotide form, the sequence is TGTGCCAGCAGCCCCAATCCCCGGACAGCTAACTATGGCTACACCTTC.